This T cell receptor (beta chain) stems from a study of blood T cell repertoires in COVID-19. Overall study: T cells, B-cell-depleted T cells, or PBMCs supplied cDNA or gDNA.

Data came from immunoSEQ multiplex PCR; TCRdb stores just in-frame clones and leaves some out. This table holds roughly 270,000 clones, 88% found once. The V gene lost 5 bases and the J gene lost 5 bases, with 11 bases spanning the gap. The CDR3 sequence is 13 residues long. The germline V gene encodes CDR1 LNHDA and CDR2 SQIVND (reference sequence). V and J are TRBV19 and TRBJ2-3; tentative D call: TRBD1 (5 bases). The sequence derives from a man between 18 and 29 years old with active or convalescent COVID-19. Input material: peripheral blood. The CDR3 coding sequence is TGTGCCAGTAGTGGGGCCGGCGGAGATACGCAGTATTTT. Its protein is CASSGAGGDTQYF.